This record concerns one TCR beta chain sequence. The data stem from a study of CD8 T cells in Susac syndrome. An amount of RNA that ranged from 0.5 to 1 ug was reverse transcribed with random hexamers. Amplification of TCR beta CDR3 by immunoSEQ multiplex PCR spanned 54 Vbeta and 13 Jbeta. TCRdb re-derived calls from the immunoSEQ multiplex PCR reads in MiXCR, one entry per CDR3 protein. This table has some 150,000 distinct CDR3 sequences, roughly 96% appearing once. The CDR3 has 11 amino acids. Per the germline V gene, CDR1 is SQVTM and CDR2 is ANQGSEA. V was shortened by 6 bases and J by 8 bases, with 10 bases between the two germline ends.

The sample taken for sequencing was CD8+ T cells from PBMCs. The chain employs TRBV29-1 and TRBJ2-2; perhaps TRBD1 as D (5 bases). The receptor was isolated from a human donor with multiple sclerosis. CDR3 coding DNA: TGCAGCGTCGCAGGGAATGGGGAGCTGTTTTTT. Its translation is CSVAGNGELFF.